The clone carrying this TCR beta chain was detected a few times. The antigen remains unidentified. The data were obtained in a study of T-cell reconstitution after alpha-beta-depleted transplantation in children. CDR1 and CDR2 (germline): SGHRS, YFSETQ. The junction had 16 bases not matched to a gene; V was cut back by 3 bases and J by 10 bases. This CDR3 has 19 amino acids. General observations from the study: It was surviving recipient T cells and thymic progenitors that gave some patients high TCRbeta diversity at day 60. Several hundred rapidly expanded clones from non-depleted graft cells reportedly supplied alpha-beta T cells about two months post-transplant. The authors attributed T-cell counts and diversity one year after transplant mostly to newly produced T cells.

Unique molecular identifiers were used in preparing the TCRbeta library. TCRdb analysed the PCR reads with MiXCR anew, one entry per CDR3 protein. The sample lists 95,000 to 150,000 distinct CDR3 sequences, about 21% seen once, with over 9.5% in the top ten. The source material was PBMCs, mostly from graft donor cells, sampled 180 days after TCRalphabeta/CD19-depleted stem cell transplant. This clonotype originated in a male patient under 10 years old who had a stem cell transplant for chronic granulomatous disease, so the T cells may come from the graft donor. The rearrangement joins TRBV5-1 to TRBJ2-1, with TRBD2 matching 16 bases. The CDR3 DNA follows: TGCGCCAGCAGCTCACCGGGACTAGCGGGAGGGCCCCGTCCGGGCGAGCAGTTCTTC. Its translation: CASSSPGLAGGPRPGEQFF.